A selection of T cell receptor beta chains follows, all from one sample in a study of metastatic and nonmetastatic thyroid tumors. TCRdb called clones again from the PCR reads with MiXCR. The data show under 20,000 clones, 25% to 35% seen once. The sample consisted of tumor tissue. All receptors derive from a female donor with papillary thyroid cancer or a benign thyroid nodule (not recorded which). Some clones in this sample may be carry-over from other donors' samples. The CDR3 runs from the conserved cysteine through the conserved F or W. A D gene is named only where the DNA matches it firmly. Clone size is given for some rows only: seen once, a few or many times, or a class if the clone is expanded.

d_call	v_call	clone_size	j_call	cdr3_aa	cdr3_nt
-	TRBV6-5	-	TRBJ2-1	CASSYPATDEQFF	TGTGCCAGCAGTTACCCGGCTACCGATGAGCAGTTCTTC
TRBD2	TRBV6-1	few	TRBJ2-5	CASSELAGGPETQYF	TGTGCCAGCAGTGAACTAGCGGGAGGGCCAGAGACCCAGTACTTC
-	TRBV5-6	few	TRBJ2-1	CASSSEYGKEQFF	TGTGCCAGCAGCTCGGAATATGGAAAGGAGCAGTTCTTC
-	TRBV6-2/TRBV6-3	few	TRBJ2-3	CASSSAGGGADTQYF	TGTGCCAGCAGTTCGGCCGGAGGAGGAGCAGATACGCAGTATTTT
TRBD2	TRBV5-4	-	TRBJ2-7	CASSWPQGQAGRVEQYF	TGTGCCAGCAGCTGGCCCCAGGGTCAAGCGGGAAGAGTCGAGCAGTACTTC
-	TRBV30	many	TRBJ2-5	CAWSGGGVGETQYF	TGTGCCTGGAGTGGGGGAGGAGTAGGGGAGACCCAGTACTTC
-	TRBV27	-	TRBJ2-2	CASSLPGHGELFF	TGTGCCAGCAGTTTACCCGGGCACGGGGAGCTGTTTTTT
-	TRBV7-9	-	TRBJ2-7	CASSIDPSWEQYF	TGTGCCAGCAGTATAGACCCCTCATGGGAGCAGTACTTC
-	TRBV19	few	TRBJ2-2	CASMAGLGIGELFF	TGTGCCAGTATGGCAGGCCTAGGGATCGGGGAGCTGTTTTTT
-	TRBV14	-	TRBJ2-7	CASSQEVGDSAYEQYF	TGTGCCAGCAGCCAAGAAGTTGGGGACTCAGCCTACGAGCAGTACTTC
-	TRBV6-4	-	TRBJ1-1	CASSYSRQFYTEAFF	TGTGCCAGCAGTTACTCGAGACAGTTTTACACTGAAGCTTTCTTT
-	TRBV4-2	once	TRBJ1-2	CASSLAPETDYGYTF	TGTGCCAGCAGCCTCGCCCCAGAGACGGACTATGGCTACACCTTC
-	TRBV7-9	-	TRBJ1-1	CASSFVENTEAFF	TGTGCCAGCAGCTTTGTTGAGAACACTGAAGCTTTCTTT
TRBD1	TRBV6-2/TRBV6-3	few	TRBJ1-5	CASRGDRGLHNQPQHF	TGTGCCAGCAGGGGGGACAGGGGGCTCCACAATCAGCCCCAGCATTTT
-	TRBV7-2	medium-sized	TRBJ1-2	CASSLDTNGHYGYTF	TGTGCCAGCAGCTTAGACACGAATGGGCACTATGGCTACACCTTC
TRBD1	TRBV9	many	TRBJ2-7	CASSEGQTYEQYF	TGTGCCAGCAGCGAGGGACAGACCTACGAGCAGTACTTC
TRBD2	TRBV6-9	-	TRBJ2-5	CASSYRGGEMETQYF	TGTGCCAGCAGTTACCGGGGGGGGGAGATGGAGACCCAGTACTTC
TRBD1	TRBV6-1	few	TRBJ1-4	CASSEASHRGRHEKLFF	TGTGCCAGCAGTGAAGCGTCCCACAGGGGGCGTCATGAAAAACTGTTTTTT
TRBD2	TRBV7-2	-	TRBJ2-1	CASSLVAGGRNEQFF	TGTGCCAGCAGCTTAGTAGCGGGGGGCAGGAATGAGCAGTTCTTC
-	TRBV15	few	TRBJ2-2	CATSRDRETGELFF	TGTGCCACCAGCAGAGATCGAGAAACCGGGGAGCTGTTTTTT
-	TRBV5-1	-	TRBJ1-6	CASSLARGLNNSPLHF	TGCGCCAGCAGCTTGGCGCGGGGACTAAATAATTCACCCCTCCACTTT
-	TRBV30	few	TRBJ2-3	CAWAQGYGTDTQYF	TGTGCCTGGGCACAGGGTTACGGCACAGATACGCAGTATTTT
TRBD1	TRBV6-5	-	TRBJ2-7	CASSWTGRSSYEQYF	TGTGCCAGCAGTTGGACAGGCCGGAGCTCCTACGAGCAGTACTTC
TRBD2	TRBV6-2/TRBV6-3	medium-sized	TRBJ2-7	CASTLSWTSGLHYEQYF	TGTGCCAGCACCCTTTCCTGGACTAGCGGGTTACACTACGAGCAGTACTTC
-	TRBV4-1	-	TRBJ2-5	CASSRETSQETQYF	TGCGCCAGCAGCCGGGAGACTAGCCAAGAGACCCAGTACTTC
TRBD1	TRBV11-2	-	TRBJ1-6	CASSFSRDRGSYNSPLHF	TGTGCCAGCAGCTTCTCCCGGGACAGGGGGTCCTATAATTCACCCCTCCACTTT
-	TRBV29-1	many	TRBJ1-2	CSVAGATYGYTF	TGCAGCGTTGCAGGGGCCACCTATGGCTACACCTTC
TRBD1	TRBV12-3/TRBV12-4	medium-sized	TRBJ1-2	CASSSQGGGYTF	TGTGCCAGCAGTTCGCAGGGGGGGGGCTACACCTTC
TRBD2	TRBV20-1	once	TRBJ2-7	CSALGTSGRDPYEQYF	TGCAGTGCCCTCGGGACTAGCGGGAGAGACCCCTACGAGCAGTACTTC
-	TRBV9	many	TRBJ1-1	CASSIRDRTEAFF	TGTGCCAGCAGCATCCGAGATAGGACTGAAGCTTTCTTT
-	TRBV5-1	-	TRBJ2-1	CASSLNSGPEQFF	TGCGCCAGCAGCCTTAACTCGGGACCCGAGCAGTTCTTC
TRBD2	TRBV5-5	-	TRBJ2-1	CASSSGLAGYNEQFF	TGTGCCAGCAGCTCGGGACTAGCGGGGTACAATGAGCAGTTCTTC
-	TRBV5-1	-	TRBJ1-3	CASSPGGSGNTIYF	TGCGCCAGCAGCCCCGGGGGTTCTGGAAACACCATATATTTT
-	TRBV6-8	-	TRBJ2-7	CASSYSGLQRDEQYF	TGTGCCAGCAGCTACTCCGGGTTACAGAGGGACGAGCAGTACTTC
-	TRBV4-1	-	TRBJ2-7	CASSQEKERTYEQYF	TGCGCCAGCAGCCAAGAAAAAGAACGGACCTACGAGCAGTACTTC
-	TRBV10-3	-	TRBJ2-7	CAITEGSSYEQYF	TGTGCCATCACGGAGGGGAGCTCCTACGAGCAGTACTTC
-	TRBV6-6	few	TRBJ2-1	CASSYSGPDGGGEQFF	TGTGCCAGCAGTTACTCGGGTCCCGACGGGGGTGGCGAGCAGTTCTTC
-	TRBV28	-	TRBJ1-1	CASSSPPQRGVAFF	TGTGCCAGCAGTTCACCACCACAGAGGGGAGTAGCTTTCTTT
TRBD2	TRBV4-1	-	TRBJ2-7	CASSRSGTSDYEQYF	TGCGCCAGCAGCCGAAGCGGGACTAGCGACTACGAGCAGTACTTC
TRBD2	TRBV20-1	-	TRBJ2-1	CSAYPSGRPSYNEQFF	TGCAGTGCTTACCCTAGCGGGAGACCCTCCTACAATGAGCAGTTCTTC
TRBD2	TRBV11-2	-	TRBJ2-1	CASSLLSGRGNEQFF	TGTGCCAGCAGCTTACTCAGCGGGAGGGGTAATGAGCAGTTCTTC